One sample yielded the 23 T cell receptor beta chains listed below, sequenced in a study of Ad26.COV2.S vaccination and SARS-CoV-2 variants. Treatment noted: over 15 received Ad26.COV2.S at low or high dose, single or two shots; about 5 received placebo; per-sample allocation not given. Sampling was performed 63 days after the first vaccine or placebo injection. Sequencing was performed with immunoSEQ multiplex PCR; in TCRdb, only in-frame clones are kept and a portion is missing. This table holds about 390,000 clones, approximately 90% found once. Here the sequenced sample was peripheral blood, taken in a trial of Ad26.COV2.S vaccine versus placebo. Source of these receptors: a person between 18 and 65 years old who received the Ad26.COV2.S COVID-19 vaccine or a placebo.

V usage is TRBV7-6 and J usage is TRBJ1-1, with 9 positions matching TRBD1. CDR1 is SGHVS and CDR2 is FNYEAQ in the germline V gene. After removal of 0 bases from V and 4 bases from J, the junction contained 6 bases not matched to a gene. This CDR3 comprises 16 residues. The CDR3 loop is CASSLARQGVGTEAFF. The CDR3 DNA reads TGTGCCAGCAGCTTAGCACGACAGGGGGTCGGCACTGAAGCTTTCTTT.

The sample holds a few counts of this clone. The chain joins TRBV5-4 to TRBJ1-2, with 10 bases lining up with TRBD1. V gave up 4 bases and J gave up 4 bases; unmatched junction bases: 4. The CDR3 covers 14 residues. The germline gives CDR1 SGHNT, CDR2 YYREEE (reference sequence). The CDR3 sequence is CASSPGQGGYGYTF. The CDR3, as DNA: TGTGCCAGCAGCCCTGGACAGGGGGGCTATGGCTACACCTTC.

This clone appeared once. V usage is TRBV29-1 and J usage is TRBJ2-3; D possibly corresponds to TRBD1 (5 bases). The germline V gene has CDR1 SQVTM and CDR2 ANQGSEA. Trimming took 7 bases from V and 2 from J, leaving 10 bases between them. The CDR3 runs 12 residues. DNA for the CDR3: TGCAGCGCGCGACAGTCCACAGATACGCAGTATTTT. This sequence encodes CSARQSTDTQYF.

Points on this clone: Distinct nucleotide sequences in the sample also encode this CDR3. The chain recombines TRBV18 with TRBJ1-2; no clear D. V dropped 0 bases and J dropped 0 bases, with 8 bases sitting between them. The length of the CDR3 is 15 residues. Per the germline V gene, CDR1 is KGHSH and CDR2 is LQKENI. This chain's CDR3 is CASSPPSTANYGYTF. The CDR3 DNA is TGTGCCAGCTCACCACCGAGTACAGCTAACTATGGCTACACCTTC.

The chain is built from TRBV4-1 and TRBJ1-1; the D is unclear. CDR1 MGHRA and CDR2 YSYEKL come from the germline V gene. Trimming took 1 base from V and 1 from J, leaving 13 bases between them. The CDR3 is made up of 16 amino acids. The CDR3 is CASSQGGRWENTEAFF. The CDR3 coding sequence is TGCGCCAGCAGCCAAGGTGGACGGTGGGAGAACACTGAAGCTTTCTTT.

The gene calls are TRBV5-8 and TRBJ1-4; no clear D gene. The CDR3 sequence is 12 residues long. The V and J ends lost 0 bases and 8 bases respectively, with 5 bases between them. The germline CDR1 and CDR2 sequences are SGHTS and YDEGEE. In DNA form, the CDR3 reads TGTGCCAGCAGCTTGGCCTGGGAAAAACTGTTTTTT. The encoded protein is CASSLAWEKLFF.

This clone was seen only a few times. The chain joins TRBV6-6 to TRBJ2-7; 11 bases are a match to TRBD2. This CDR3 comprises 16 residues. Germline V CDR1 and CDR2: MNHNY, SVGAGI (reference sequence). Trimming removed 0 bases from V and 7 bases from J; junction bases left unmatched: 8. The CDR3 spells CASSYSRLAGIWEQYF. CDR3 sequence (DNA): TGTGCCAGCAGTTACTCGAGACTAGCGGGGATATGGGAGCAGTACTTC.

The chain links TRBV5-1 to TRBJ1-4; no clear D gene. The CDR3 consists of 17 residues. V gave up 0 bases and J gave up 8 bases, with 20 bases separating them. Germline V CDR1 and CDR2: SGHRS, YFSETQ. In DNA, the CDR3 is TGCGCCAGCAGCTTGGATGGCGGCTCCCGGGGAGGCGAAAAACTGTTTTTT. Its protein product is CASSLDGGSRGGEKLFF.

This rearrangement joins TRBV15 to TRBJ2-1; possible D gene TRBD2, 5 bases. CDR1 is LNHNV, CDR2 YYDKDF, per germline (reference sequence). Between the trimmed V and J ends, which lost 3 bases and 5 bases, there was a span of 17 bases. CDR3 length equals 16 residues. This CDR3 reads CATSSRAEDLNNEQFF. The CDR3 nucleotides are TGTGCCACCAGCAGCAGAGCGGAAGATCTAAACAATGAGCAGTTCTTC.

This clone was seen only once. The chain uses TRBV7-9 and TRBJ2-5; TRBD2 might be the D (6 bases). This CDR3 has 16 residues. Germline-derived CDR1 and CDR2 are SEHNR and FQNEAQ (reference sequence). Deletions cut 2 bases from V and 4 bases from J, with 17 bases between. CDR3 region: CASSLYVGRRGETQYF. The CDR3 nucleotides read TGTGCCAGCAGCTTATATGTCGGGCGGCGGGGAGAGACCCAGTACTTC.

In its sample, this clone was seen once. This rearrangement joins TRBV9 to TRBJ2-7; tentatively, D is TRBD2 (5 bases). V shed 1 base and J shed 3 bases, with 8 bases lying between them. The germline V gene encodes CDR1 SGDLS and CDR2 YYNGEE. The CDR3 contains 13 residues. CDR3 sequence: CASSVTGDYEQYF. As DNA, the CDR3 is TGTGCCAGCAGCGTAACCGGGGACTACGAGCAGTACTTC.

In its sample, this clone was seen once. The J gene is TRBJ2-7, the V gene TRBV3-1 (or the pseudogene TRBV3-2); 7 bases match TRBD2. The V and J ends lost 2 bases and 4 bases, in that order; junction bases with no gene match: 11. The germline V gene encodes CDR1 LGHDT and CDR2 YNNKEL (reference sequence). The length of the CDR3 is 16 residues. DNA of the CDR3: TGTGCCAGCAGCCAACTCAGGCTCCGGGGGGTTTACGAGCAGTACTTC. The encoded protein is CASSQLRLRGVYEQYF.

This sequence joins TRBV5-6 and TRBJ2-7; TRBD1 matches at 10 bases. Germline V CDR1 and CDR2: SGHDT, YYEEEE. V was pared by 4 bases and J by 6 bases, with 7 bases of the junction left unmatched. The CDR3 is 14 residues long. This CDR3 is CASSPGTGAFEQYF. CDR3 bases: TGTGCCAGCAGCCCCGGGACAGGGGCATTCGAGCAGTACTTC.

This clone has just a few counts. The chain carries TRBV29-1 and TRBJ1-4; a weak D match, TRBD1 (5 bases). Germline V gene sequence: CDR1 SQVTM, CDR2 ANQGSEA. Trimming shortened V by 5 bases and J by 8 bases, and 9 bases separated the two germline ends. The CDR3 extends over 11 amino acids. This CDR3 reads CSVQGGEKLFF. The CDR3 DNA follows: TGCAGCGTTCAGGGAGGGGAAAAACTGTTTTTT.

The CDR3 DNA reads TGTGCCAGCAGCTTATCGACAGGGGGGGTCTATGGCTACACCTTC. Its translation is CASSLSTGGVYGYTF. V gene TRBV5-6 combines with J gene TRBJ1-2, with 9 bases aligning to TRBD1. V shed 2 bases and J 4 bases; nucleotides not matched to a gene: 6. Germline-derived CDR1 and CDR2 are SGHDT and YYEEEE. This CDR3 comprises 15 residues.

In its sample, this clone was seen once. The CDR3 protein is CASSPHRGLSTGELFF. The CDR3 bases are TGTGCCAGCAGCCCTCACAGGGGTTTATCCACCGGGGAGCTGTTTTTT. This rearrangement joins TRBV4-2 to TRBJ2-2; 7 bases align to TRBD1. This CDR3 region has 16 residues. The V gene end was trimmed by 4 bases and the J gene end by 4 bases; junction bases not matched to a gene: 9. Per germline, CDR1 LGHNA and CDR2 YNFKEQ.

The rearrangement joins TRBV6-5 to TRBJ2-2, with D maybe TRBD2 (5 bases). This CDR3 is 16 amino acids long. Trimming pared 2 bases from V and 1 base from J, leaving 11 bases between. Looked up from germline, CDR1 is MNHEY and CDR2 is SVGAGI. In nucleotides, the CDR3 is TGTGCCAGCAGTTACGAGGGAAGTGTGAACACCGGGGAGCTGTTTTTT. It codes for CASSYEGSVNTGELFF.

The genes are TRBV10-1 and TRBJ1-2, with TRBD1 identical over 8 bases. V trimming: 6 bases; J trimming: 1 base; junction bases outside the gene matches: 4. The CDR3 is 14 residues long. Per the germline V gene, CDR1 is WNHNN and CDR2 is SYGVQD (reference sequence). CDR3 region: CASRDRGLNYGYTF. CDR3 nucleotides: TGCGCCAGCAGAGACAGGGGCCTTAACTATGGCTACACCTTC.

The chain carries TRBV7-6 and TRBJ1-4; no clear D gene. V was trimmed by 3 bases and J by 6 bases, leaving 8 bases between them. The germline gives CDR1 SGHVS, CDR2 FNYEAQ. CDR3 length: 13 amino acids. CDR3 sequence (DNA): TGTGCCAGCAGCTTCCTGGAGGATGAAAAACTGTTTTTT. It encodes CASSFLEDEKLFF.

J is TRBJ1-5 and V is TRBV28, with TRBD1 as a possible D gene (5 bases). The CDR3 totals 16 residues. CDR1 is MDHEN, CDR2 SYDVKM, per germline. V shed 4 bases and J shed 3 bases, with 16 bases lying between them. The DNA of the CDR3 is TGTGCCAGCAGTTCCCTCCCCCGGGGGGTCAATCAGCCCCAGCATTTT. It is translated as CASSSLPRGVNQPQHF.

J is TRBJ1-1 and V is TRBV7-9; D is undetermined. The CDR3 spans 17 residues. Trimming shortened V by 5 bases and J by 0 bases, and 19 bases separated the two germline ends. Germline CDR1 is SEHNR and CDR2 is FQNEAQ (reference sequence). The CDR3, as DNA: TGTGCCAGCAGCCCTGAGTATTCGAAAAGCGTGAACACTGAAGCTTTCTTT. This codes for CASSPEYSKSVNTEAFF.

A single count supports this clone. This sequence joins TRBV7-2 and TRBJ2-7; unclear D gene. Germline-derived CDR1 and CDR2 are SGHTA and FQGNSA. Between the trimmed V and J ends, which lost 1 base and 4 bases, there was a span of 11 bases. This CDR3 region has 14 residues. CDR3 sequence (DNA): TGTGCCAGCAGCTTAGATGGTCCCAGGTACGAGCAGTACTTC. Protein product: CASSLDGPRYEQYF.

The chain employs TRBV21-1 and TRBJ2-1; the table gives TRBD1 as D, unverified against the DNA. TRBV21-1 is an annotated pseudogene. The CDR3 is 19 amino acids. The CDR3: CASSKVELTGCIVYNEQFF. The CDR3 DNA follows: TGTGCCAGCAGCAAAGTCGAGCTGACAGGGTGCATAGTCTACAATGAGCAGTTCTTC.